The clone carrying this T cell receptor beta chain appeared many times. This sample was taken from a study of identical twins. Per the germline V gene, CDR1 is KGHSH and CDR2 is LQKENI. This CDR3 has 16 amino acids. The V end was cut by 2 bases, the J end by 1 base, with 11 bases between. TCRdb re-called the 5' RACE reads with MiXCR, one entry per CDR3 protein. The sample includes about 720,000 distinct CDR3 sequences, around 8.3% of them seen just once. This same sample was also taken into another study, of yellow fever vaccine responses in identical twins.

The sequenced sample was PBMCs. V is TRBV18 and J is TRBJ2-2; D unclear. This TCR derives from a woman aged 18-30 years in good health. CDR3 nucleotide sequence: TGTGCCAGCTCACCATCTATATTGGAGAACACCGGGGAGCTGTTTTTT. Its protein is CASSPSILENTGELFF.